This T cell receptor (beta chain) derives from a study of blood T cell repertoires in COVID-19. As for the study in general: Acute and convalescent COVID-19 samples came from the United States, Italy and Spain.

The table came from immunoSEQ multiplex PCR; TCRdb's copy has only in-frame clones and leaves some out. The data contain 120,000 to 150,000 clones, about 89% of them seen just once; the ten biggest clones take up around 6.3%. The length of the CDR3 is 15 residues. V lost 7 bases and J lost 2; bases outside the gene matches: 7. The germline V gene encodes CDR1 MDHEN and CDR2 SYDVKM. The rearrangement uses TRBV28 and TRBJ1-5, with TRBD1 matching over 8 bases. The sequenced material came from peripheral blood. The TCR comes from an older man with acute or convalescent COVID-19. The CDR3 sequence is CASKQGAWRNQPQHF. CDR3 nucleotides: TGTGCCAGCAAGCAGGGGGCCTGGCGCAATCAGCCCCAGCATTTT.